The text below deals with one TCR beta chain. Its antigen is as yet unknown. The sample comes from a study of T cell responses to AZD1222 COVID-19 vaccine. TCRdb's copy holds only in-frame clones and misses some; the assay was immunoSEQ multiplex PCR. Among more than 110,000 clones listed, roughly 90% were seen once. CDR3 length: 14 residues. V was pared by 5 bases and J by 6 bases, with 4 bases of the junction left unmatched. Germline CDR1 is SEHNR and CDR2 is FQNEAQ (reference sequence). Overall study findings and caveats: CD4 TCRs associated with vaccination spanned spike, dominating at 160-218 and 743-854. The sample set comprised mostly white British donors with more females, and clonal diversity was possibly underestimated.

This TCR derives from an adult in good health. Sequenced material: peripheral blood, taken on day 0 of AZD1222 vaccination. The rearrangement joins TRBV7-9 to TRBJ1-5, with TRBD1 matching 10 bases. CDR3 nucleotide sequence: TGTGCCAGCAGCCCGGGACAGGGGTCTCAGCCCCAGCATTTT. It translates to CASSPGQGSQPQHF.